This TCR beta chain was profiled in a study of blood T cell repertoires in COVID-19. Looking at the study overall: COVID-19 samples collected from the United States, Italy and Spain covered acute and convalescent phases. PBMCs, B-cell-depleted T cells, or T cells provided the cDNA or gDNA that made up the material.

The protocol was immunoSEQ multiplex PCR, while the TCRdb copy is restricted to in-frame clones and leaves out a portion. The sample has 270,000 or so clones, about four fifths seen once. Germline V gives CDR1 SGHVS, CDR2 FQNEAQ. Trimming took 6 bases from V and 2 from J; bases not matched to a gene: 11. The CDR3 length is 18 residues. The chain links TRBV7-8 to TRBJ2-1, with 12 bases fitting TRBD2. The sequenced sample consisted of peripheral blood. The TCR was taken from a woman aged 18 to 35 with acute or convalescent COVID-19. CDR3 bases: TGTGCCAGCAGGTGGCTAGCGGGAGGGACCCGGGCCTACAATGAGCAGTTCTTC. It codes for CASRWLAGGTRAYNEQFF.